The 8 T cell receptor beta chains below were found in one sample sequenced in a study of blood T cell repertoires in COVID-19. Only in-frame clones appear in the TCRdb table, and some are missing; sequencing was by immunoSEQ multiplex PCR. The sample shows tens of thousands of clones, around 83% of them seen only once. Sequencing input: peripheral blood. All receptors derive from a man between 25 and 39 years old with COVID-19, enrolled during active disease.

The chain combines TRBV5-1 with TRBJ2-2; weak D call: TRBD2 (6 bases). CDR1 is SGHRS and CDR2 is YFSETQ in the germline V gene. This CDR3 has 16 amino acids. Trimming pared 0 bases from V and 7 bases from J, leaving 16 bases between. The CDR3 here is CASSLEGGPIGGELFF. Written as DNA, the CDR3 is TGCGCCAGCAGCTTGGAGGGAGGCCCAATAGGCGGGGAGCTGTTTTTT.

The chain links TRBV6-4 to TRBJ2-2; D gene uncertain. The length of the CDR3 is 13 residues. Trimming removed 4 bases at V and 1 base at J, with 4 bases between. Germline CDR1 and CDR2: MRHNA and SNTAGT. CDR3 amino acids: CASSAGNTGELFF. The DNA of the CDR3 is TGTGCCAGCAGTGCAGGGAACACCGGGGAGCTGTTTTTT.

The V and J genes are TRBV5-4 and TRBJ2-2; 7 nucleotides agree with TRBD1. The V segment lost 4 bases and the J segment 4 bases; nucleotides outside the gene matches: 7. This CDR3 has 15 amino acids. Germline V lookup: CDR1 SGHNT, CDR2 YYREEE (reference sequence). DNA of the CDR3: TGTGCCAGCAGCCCGACAGGGTTGAGCACCGGGGAGCTGTTTTTT. This sequence encodes CASSPTGLSTGELFF.

The CDR3 nucleotides are TGTGCCAGCAGTTACTCGTATGGACAGGGCTACGAGCAGTACTTC. It specifies CASSYSYGQGYEQYF. This chain joins TRBV6-2 or TRBV6-3 and TRBJ2-7; 8 positions match TRBD1. CDR3 length: 15 amino acids. Germline CDR1 reads MNHEY; CDR2 reads SVGEGT. Trimming cost V 0 bases and J 3 bases; bases outside gene matches: 4.

The V gene is TRBV18, the J gene TRBJ2-2; the match to TRBD2 covers 8 bases. Germline V gene sequence: CDR1 KGHSH, CDR2 LQKENI. Losses at the gene ends were 0 bases for V and 4 bases for J; bases not matched to a gene: 7. There are 17 residues in the CDR3. For the CDR3, the DNA is TGTGCCAGCTCACCACCGGGATTGAGCGGGAGCACCGGGGAGCTGTTTTTT. Amino acids: CASSPPGLSGSTGELFF.

The genes are TRBV5-8 and TRBJ1-1, with D unclear. The V and J ends lost 2 bases and 6 bases respectively, with 8 bases between them. Germline V gives CDR1 SGHTS, CDR2 YDEGEE. The CDR3 runs to 12 residues. DNA for the CDR3: TGTGCCAGCAGCTTAATGTATCCTGAAGCTTTCTTT. Amino acids: CASSLMYPEAFF.

The chain combines TRBV7-9 with TRBJ1-5, with D perhaps matching TRBD1 (5 bases). Trimming cost V 2 bases and J 3 bases, with 11 bases left between them. Looked up from germline, CDR1 is SEHNR and CDR2 is FQNEAQ (reference sequence). This CDR3 has 15 amino acids. CDR3 DNA sequence: TGTGCCAGCAGCTTAACAGCAGGGAACAATCAGCCCCAGCATTTT. This sequence encodes CASSLTAGNNQPQHF.

This clone was seen only a few times. A far larger clone is off by one base, so a read error is likely. CDR3 sequence reads: CASSGTSGTDTQYF. The CDR3 DNA is TGTGCCAGCAGTGGGACTAGCGGTACAGATACGCAGTATTTT. The chain links TRBV28 to TRBJ2-3; TRBD2 agrees at 11 bases. The CDR3 is 14 amino acids. Trimming removed 5 bases from V and 3 bases from J; junction bases left unmatched: 1. Germline V lookup: CDR1 MDHEN, CDR2 SYDVKM.